The T cell receptor (beta chain) under discussion was sequenced for a study of blood T cells in healthy people across ages. General study points: It was held that diversity estimates obtained from one million T cells represented underestimates.

This clonotype was picked up a small number of times. Its matching antigen is unknown. A second PCR of 7 to 11 cycles used a sample-barcoded 5' primer and a J-beta primer mix. Using its own MiXCR run on the 5' RACE reads, TCRdb lists one record per CDR3 protein. The table records approximately 780,000 distinct CDR3 sequences, 25% to 30% of them present only once. There are 13 residues in the CDR3. Per germline, CDR1 MRHNA and CDR2 SNTAGT. These sequences were also reported in another study, on T cells of mothers and their children. As that report states: With the M1S primer of the second PCR, sample barcodes and 2-4 random nucleotides were added. Persistent microchimeric T cell clones were sought, and none were detected.

The sequence was collected from a boy aged 5-17 years in good health. The rearrangement links TRBV6-4 to TRBJ2-1, with D possibly being TRBD1 or TRBD2 (5 bases each). The better agreement between TRBJ2-5 and the DNA end casts doubt on the J call. The specimen was blood. CDR3 DNA: TGTGCCAGCAATGGGACGCACCCCGGGGACCAGTACTTC. Amino acid sequence: CASNGTHPGDQYF.